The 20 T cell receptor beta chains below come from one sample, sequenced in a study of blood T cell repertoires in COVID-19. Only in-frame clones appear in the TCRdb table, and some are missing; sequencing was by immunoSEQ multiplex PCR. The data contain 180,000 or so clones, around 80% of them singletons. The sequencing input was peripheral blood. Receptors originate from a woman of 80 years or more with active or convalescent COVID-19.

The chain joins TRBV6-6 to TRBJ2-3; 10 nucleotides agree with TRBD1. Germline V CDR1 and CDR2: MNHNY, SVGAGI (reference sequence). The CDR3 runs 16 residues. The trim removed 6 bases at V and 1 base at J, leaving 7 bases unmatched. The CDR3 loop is CASSWDRGRGTDTQYF. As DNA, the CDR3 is TGTGCCAGCAGCTGGGACAGGGGTCGGGGCACAGATACGCAGTATTTT.

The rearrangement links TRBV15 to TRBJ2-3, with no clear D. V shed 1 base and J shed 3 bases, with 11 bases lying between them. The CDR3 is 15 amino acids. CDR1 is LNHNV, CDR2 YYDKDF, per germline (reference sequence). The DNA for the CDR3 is TGTGCCACCAGCAGAGTACGGGTTGGGACAGATACGCAGTATTTT. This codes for CATSRVRVGTDTQYF.

The CDR3 loop reads CASSSLSVRAYEQYF. DNA for the CDR3: TGTGCCAGCAGTTCACTCTCGGTGCGCGCCTACGAGCAGTACTTC. The rearrangement links TRBV28 to TRBJ2-7, with unresolved D. V was trimmed by 4 bases and J by 2 bases, leaving 15 bases between them. The CDR3 totals 15 residues. From germline, CDR1 is MDHEN and CDR2 SYDVKM.

CDR3 bases: TGTGCCAGTAGTATAGGGCCGTATAATCAGCCCCAGCATTTT. Its translation is CASSIGPYNQPQHF. V gene TRBV19 combines with J gene TRBJ1-5, with D uncertain. The length of the CDR3 is 14 residues. Germline V lookup: CDR1 LNHDA, CDR2 SQIVND (reference sequence). V lost 1 base and J 4 bases, leaving 8 bases between the germline ends. The whole variable domain, remainder taken from reference TRBV19 and TRBJ1-5, is DGGITQSPKYLFRKEGQNVTLSCEQNLNHDAMYWYRQDPGQGLRLIYYSQIVNDFQKGDIAEGYSVSREKKESFPLTVTSAQKNPTAFYLCASSIGPYNQPQHFGDGTRLSIL.

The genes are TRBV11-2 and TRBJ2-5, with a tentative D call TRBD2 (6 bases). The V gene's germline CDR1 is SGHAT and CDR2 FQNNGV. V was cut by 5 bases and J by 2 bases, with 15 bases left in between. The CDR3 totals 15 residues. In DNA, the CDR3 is TGTGCCAGCAGCGGACGAGGACTAAATCAAGAGACCCAGTACTTC. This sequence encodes CASSGRGLNQETQYF. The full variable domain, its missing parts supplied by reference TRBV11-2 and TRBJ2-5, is EAGVAQSPRYKIIEKRQSVAFWCNPISGHATLYWYQQILGQGPKLLIQFQNNGVVDDSQLPKDRFSAERLKGVDSTLKIQPAKLEDSAVYLCASSGRGLNQETQYFGPGTRLLVL.

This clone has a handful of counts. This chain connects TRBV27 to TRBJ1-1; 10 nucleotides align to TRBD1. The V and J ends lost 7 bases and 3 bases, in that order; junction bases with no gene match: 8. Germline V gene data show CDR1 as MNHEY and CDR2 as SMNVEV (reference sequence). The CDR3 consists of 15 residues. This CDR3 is CASISPTGGYTEAFF. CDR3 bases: TGTGCCAGCATCTCCCCGACAGGGGGCTACACTGAAGCTTTCTTT.

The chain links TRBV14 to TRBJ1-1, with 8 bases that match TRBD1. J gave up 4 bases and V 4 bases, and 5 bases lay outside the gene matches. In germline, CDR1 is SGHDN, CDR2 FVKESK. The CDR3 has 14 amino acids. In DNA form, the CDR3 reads TGTGCCAGCAGCCCACAGGGGGTTGGCACTGAAGCTTTCTTT. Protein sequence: CASSPQGVGTEAFF.

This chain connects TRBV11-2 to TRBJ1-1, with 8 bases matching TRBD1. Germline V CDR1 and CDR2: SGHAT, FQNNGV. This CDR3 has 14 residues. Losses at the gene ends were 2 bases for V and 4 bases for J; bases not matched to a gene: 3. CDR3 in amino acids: CASSLLTGATEAFF. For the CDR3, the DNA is TGTGCCAGCAGCTTACTGACAGGGGCCACTGAAGCTTTCTTT.

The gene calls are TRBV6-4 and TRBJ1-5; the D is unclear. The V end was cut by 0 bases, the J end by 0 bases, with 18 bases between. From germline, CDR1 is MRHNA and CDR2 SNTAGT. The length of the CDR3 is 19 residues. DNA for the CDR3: TGTGCCAGCAGTGACTCCTCCAAAATGACTGAAAATAGCAATCAGCCCCAGCATTTT. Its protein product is CASSDSSKMTENSNQPQHF.

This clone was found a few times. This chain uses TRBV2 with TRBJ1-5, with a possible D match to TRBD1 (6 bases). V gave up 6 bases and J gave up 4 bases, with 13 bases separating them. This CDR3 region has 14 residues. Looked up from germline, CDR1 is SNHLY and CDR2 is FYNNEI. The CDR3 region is CASSETGSNQPQHF. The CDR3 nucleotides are TGTGCCAGCAGCGAGACAGGTTCAAATCAGCCCCAGCATTTT.

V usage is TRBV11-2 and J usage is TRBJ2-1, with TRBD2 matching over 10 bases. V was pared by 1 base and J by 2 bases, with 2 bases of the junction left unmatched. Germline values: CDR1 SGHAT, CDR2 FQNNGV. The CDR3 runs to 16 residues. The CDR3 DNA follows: TGTGCCAGCAGCTTAGGTAGCGGGGGGCCCTACAATGAGCAGTTCTTC. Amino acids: CASSLGSGGPYNEQFF.

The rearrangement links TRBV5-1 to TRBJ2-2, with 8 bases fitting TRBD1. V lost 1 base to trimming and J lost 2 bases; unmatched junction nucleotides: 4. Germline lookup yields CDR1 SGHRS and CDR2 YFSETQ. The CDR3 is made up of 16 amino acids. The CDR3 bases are TGCGCCAGCAGCTTGATGGGGACAGGAAACACCGGGGAGCTGTTTTTT. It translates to CASSLMGTGNTGELFF.

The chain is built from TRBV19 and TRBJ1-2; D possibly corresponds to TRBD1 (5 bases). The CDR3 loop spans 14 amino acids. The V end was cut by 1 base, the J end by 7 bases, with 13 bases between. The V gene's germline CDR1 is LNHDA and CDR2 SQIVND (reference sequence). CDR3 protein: CASSIAQGDSGYTF. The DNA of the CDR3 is TGTGCCAGTAGTATAGCTCAAGGGGACTCTGGCTACACCTTC. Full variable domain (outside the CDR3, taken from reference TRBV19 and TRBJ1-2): DGGITQSPKYLFRKEGQNVTLSCEQNLNHDAMYWYRQDPGQGLRLIYYSQIVNDFQKGDIAEGYSVSREKKESFPLTVTSAQKNPTAFYLCASSIAQGDSGYTFGSGTRLTVV.

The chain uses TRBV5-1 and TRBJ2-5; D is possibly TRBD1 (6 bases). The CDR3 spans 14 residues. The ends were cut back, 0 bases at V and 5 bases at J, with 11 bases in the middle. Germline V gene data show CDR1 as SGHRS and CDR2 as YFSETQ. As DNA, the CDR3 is TGCGCCAGCAGCTTGGTCAGGCAGGGGGAGACCCAGTACTTC. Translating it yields CASSLVRQGETQYF.

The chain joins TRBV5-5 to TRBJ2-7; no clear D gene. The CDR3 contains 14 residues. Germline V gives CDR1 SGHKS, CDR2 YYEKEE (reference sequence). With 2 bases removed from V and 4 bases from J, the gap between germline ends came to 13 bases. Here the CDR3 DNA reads TGTGCCAGCAGCTTTCAATCGACTCCTTACGAGCAGTACTTC. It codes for CASSFQSTPYEQYF.

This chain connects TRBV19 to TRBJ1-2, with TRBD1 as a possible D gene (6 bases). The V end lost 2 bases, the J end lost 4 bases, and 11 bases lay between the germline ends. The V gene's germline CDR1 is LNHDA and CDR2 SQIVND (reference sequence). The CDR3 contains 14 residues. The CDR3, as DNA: TGTGCCAGTAGTATAAATGACAGGCTCTATGGCTACACCTTC. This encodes CASSINDRLYGYTF.

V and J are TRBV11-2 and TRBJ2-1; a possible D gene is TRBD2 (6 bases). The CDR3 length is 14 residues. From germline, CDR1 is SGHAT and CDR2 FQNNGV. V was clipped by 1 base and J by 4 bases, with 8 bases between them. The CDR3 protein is CASSLAGVYNEQFF. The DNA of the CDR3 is TGTGCCAGCAGCTTAGCGGGGGTTTACAATGAGCAGTTCTTC.

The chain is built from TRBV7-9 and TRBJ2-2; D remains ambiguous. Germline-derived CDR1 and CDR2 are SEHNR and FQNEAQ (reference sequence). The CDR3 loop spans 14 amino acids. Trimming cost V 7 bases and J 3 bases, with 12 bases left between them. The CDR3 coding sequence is TGTGCCAGCACGTTCCGTCGGGACACCGGGGAGCTGTTTTTT. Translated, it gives CASTFRRDTGELFF.

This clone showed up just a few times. The CDR3 loop is CATVQGNSGNTIYF. The CDR3 DNA reads as TGTGCCACAGTACAGGGGAACTCTGGAAACACCATATATTTT. The rearrangement joins TRBV10-3 to TRBJ1-3, with TRBD1 identical over 7 bases. V lost 10 bases to trimming and J lost 0 bases; unmatched junction nucleotides: 6. Germline V gene data show CDR1 as ENHRY and CDR2 as SYGVKD. This CDR3 has 14 residues.

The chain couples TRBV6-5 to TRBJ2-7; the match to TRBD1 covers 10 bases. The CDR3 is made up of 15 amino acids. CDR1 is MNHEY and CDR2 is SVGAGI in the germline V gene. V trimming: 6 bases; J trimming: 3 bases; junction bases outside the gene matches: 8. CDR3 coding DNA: TGTGCCAGCAGCCGAAGCGGGACAGGGGACTACGAGCAGTACTTC. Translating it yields CASSRSGTGDYEQYF.